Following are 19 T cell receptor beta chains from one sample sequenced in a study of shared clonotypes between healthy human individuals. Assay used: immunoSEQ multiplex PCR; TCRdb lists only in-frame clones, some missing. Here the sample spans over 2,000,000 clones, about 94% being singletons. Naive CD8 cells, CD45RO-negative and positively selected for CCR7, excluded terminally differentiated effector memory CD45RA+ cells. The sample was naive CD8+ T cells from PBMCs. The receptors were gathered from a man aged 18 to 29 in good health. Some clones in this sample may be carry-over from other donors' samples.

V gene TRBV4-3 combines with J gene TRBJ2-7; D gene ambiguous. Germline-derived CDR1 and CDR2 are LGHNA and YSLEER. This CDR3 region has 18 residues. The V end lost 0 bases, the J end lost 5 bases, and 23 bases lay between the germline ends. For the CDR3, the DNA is TGCGCCAGCAGCCAAGAATGGGCATTCCCCTCGTCTATCGACGAGCAGTACTTC. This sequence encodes CASSQEWAFPSSIDEQYF.

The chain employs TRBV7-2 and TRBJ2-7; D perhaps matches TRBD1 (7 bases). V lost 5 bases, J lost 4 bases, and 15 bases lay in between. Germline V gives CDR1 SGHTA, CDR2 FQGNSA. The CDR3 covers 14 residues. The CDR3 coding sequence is TGTGCCAGCAGCCAACCAGGGGGACTTTACGAGCAGTACTTC. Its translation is CASSQPGGLYEQYF.

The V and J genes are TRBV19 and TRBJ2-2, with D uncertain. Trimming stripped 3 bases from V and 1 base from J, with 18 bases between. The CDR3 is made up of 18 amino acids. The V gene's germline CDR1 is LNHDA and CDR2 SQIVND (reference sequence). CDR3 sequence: CASSIRQYRSKNTGELFF. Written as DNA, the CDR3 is TGTGCCAGTAGTATTCGCCAATACAGATCGAAGAACACCGGGGAGCTGTTTTTT.

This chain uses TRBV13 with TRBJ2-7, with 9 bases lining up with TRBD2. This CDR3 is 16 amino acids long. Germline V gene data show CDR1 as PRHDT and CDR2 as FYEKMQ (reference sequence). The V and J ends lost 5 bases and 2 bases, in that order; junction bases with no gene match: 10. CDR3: CASSLQAGGRTYEQYF. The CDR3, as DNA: TGTGCCAGCAGCCTCCAAGCGGGGGGCCGCACCTACGAGCAGTACTTC.

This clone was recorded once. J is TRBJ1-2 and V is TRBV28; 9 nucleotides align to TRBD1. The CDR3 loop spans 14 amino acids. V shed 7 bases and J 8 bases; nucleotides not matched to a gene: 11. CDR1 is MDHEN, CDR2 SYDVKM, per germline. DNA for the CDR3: TGTGCCAGCATAGACCCCGGGACAGGGCGAGGCTACACCTTC. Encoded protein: CASIDPGTGRGYTF.

CDR3 residues: CASSTSLAKNIQYF. The CDR3 DNA sequence: TGCGCCAGCAGTACATCGCTAGCCAAAAACATTCAGTACTTC. The V gene is TRBV10-1, the J gene TRBJ2-4, with no clear D. Germline CDR1 reads WNHNN; CDR2 reads SYGVQD (reference sequence). The length of the CDR3 is 14 residues. V was clipped by 5 bases and J by 0 bases, with 8 bases between them.

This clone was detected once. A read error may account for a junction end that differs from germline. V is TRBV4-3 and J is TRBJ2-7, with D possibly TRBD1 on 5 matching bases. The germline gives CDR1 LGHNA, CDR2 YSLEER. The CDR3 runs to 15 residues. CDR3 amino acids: CASSPGGAFSNEQYF. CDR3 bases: TGCGCCAGCAGCCCAGGTGGGGCGTTCTCCAACGAGCAGTACTTC.

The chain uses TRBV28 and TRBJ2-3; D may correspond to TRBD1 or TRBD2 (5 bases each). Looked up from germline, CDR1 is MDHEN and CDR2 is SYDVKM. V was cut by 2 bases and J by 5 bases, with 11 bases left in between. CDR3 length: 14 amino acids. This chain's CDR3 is CASSLRVGEDTQYF. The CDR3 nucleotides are TGTGCCAGCAGTTTAAGGGTGGGGGAAGATACGCAGTATTTT.

CDR3 region: CASGTGGMVTGELFF. The CDR3 DNA reads TGTGCCAGTGGGACAGGGGGCATGGTCACCGGGGAGCTGTTTTTT. This chain links TRBV7-9 with TRBJ2-2, with TRBD1 matching 12 bases. CDR3 length: 15 amino acids. Germline-derived CDR1 and CDR2 are SEHNR and FQNEAQ (reference sequence). The V and J ends lost 9 bases and 4 bases, in that order; junction bases with no gene match: 6.

CDR3: CASSPNGLAGGPNEQFF. In nucleotides, the CDR3 is TGTGCCAGCAGTCCAAATGGACTAGCGGGAGGCCCCAATGAGCAGTTCTTC. V gene TRBV28 combines with J gene TRBJ2-1; 14 bases map to TRBD2. The CDR3 covers 17 residues. CDR1 and CDR2 (germline): MDHEN, SYDVKM. The V and J ends lost 5 bases and 6 bases, in that order; junction bases with no gene match: 9. Full variable domain (rest looked up from reference TRBV28 and TRBJ2-1): DVKVTQSSRYLVKRTGEKVFLECVQDMDHENMFWYRQDPGLGLRLIYFSYDVKMKEKGDIPEGYSVSREKKERFSLILESASTNQTSMYLCASSPNGLAGGPNEQFFGPGTRLTVL.

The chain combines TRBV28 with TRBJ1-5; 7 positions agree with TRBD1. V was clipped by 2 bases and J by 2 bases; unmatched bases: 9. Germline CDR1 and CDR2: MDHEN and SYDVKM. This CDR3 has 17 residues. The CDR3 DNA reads TGTGCCAGCAGTTTAAGAGGTTGGCAGGGGGGCAATCAGCCCCAGCATTTT. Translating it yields CASSLRGWQGGNQPQHF.

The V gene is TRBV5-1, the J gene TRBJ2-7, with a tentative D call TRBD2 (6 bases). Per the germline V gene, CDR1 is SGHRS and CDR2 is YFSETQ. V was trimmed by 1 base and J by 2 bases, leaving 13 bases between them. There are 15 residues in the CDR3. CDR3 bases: TGCGCCAGCAGCTTGCACCCGGGAGCCCCCTACGAGCAGTACTTC. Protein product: CASSLHPGAPYEQYF.

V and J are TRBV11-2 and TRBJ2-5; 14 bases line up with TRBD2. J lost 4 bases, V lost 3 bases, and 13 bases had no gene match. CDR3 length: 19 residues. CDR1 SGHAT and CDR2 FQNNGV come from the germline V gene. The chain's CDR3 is CASSFSPGLAGVDGETQYF. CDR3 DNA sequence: TGTGCCAGCAGCTTCTCTCCGGGACTAGCGGGAGTAGATGGAGAGACCCAGTACTTC.

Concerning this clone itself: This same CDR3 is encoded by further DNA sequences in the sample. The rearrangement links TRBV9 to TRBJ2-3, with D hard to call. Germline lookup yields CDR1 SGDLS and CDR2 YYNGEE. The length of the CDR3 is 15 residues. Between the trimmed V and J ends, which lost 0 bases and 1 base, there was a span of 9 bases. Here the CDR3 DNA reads TGTGCCAGCAGCGTAGTGGGCGTTGGCACAGATACGCAGTATTTT. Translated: CASSVVGVGTDTQYF.

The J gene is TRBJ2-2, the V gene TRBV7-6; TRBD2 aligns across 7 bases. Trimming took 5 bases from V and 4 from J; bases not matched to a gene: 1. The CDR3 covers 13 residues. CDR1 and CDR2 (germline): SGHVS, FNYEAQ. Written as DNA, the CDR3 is TGTGCCAGCAGCACTAGCGTCACCGGGGAGCTGTTTTTT. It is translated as CASSTSVTGELFF. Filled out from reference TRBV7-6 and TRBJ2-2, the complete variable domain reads GAGVSQSPRYKVTKRGQDVALRCDPISGHVSLYWYRQALGQGPEFLTYFNYEAQQDKSGLPNDRFSAERPEGSISTLTIQRTEQRDSAMYRCASSTSVTGELFFGEGSRLTVL.

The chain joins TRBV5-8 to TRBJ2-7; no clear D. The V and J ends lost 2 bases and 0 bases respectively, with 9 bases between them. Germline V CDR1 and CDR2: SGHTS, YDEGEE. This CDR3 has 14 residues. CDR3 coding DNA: TGTGCCAGCAGCTTTTCCGTCCGCTCCTACGAGCAGTACTTC. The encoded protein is CASSFSVRSYEQYF.

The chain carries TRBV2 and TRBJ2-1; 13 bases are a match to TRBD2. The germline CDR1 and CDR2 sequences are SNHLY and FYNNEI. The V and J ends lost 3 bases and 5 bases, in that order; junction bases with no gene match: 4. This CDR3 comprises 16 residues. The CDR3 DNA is TGTGCCAGCAGTGATTTGGGACTAGCGGGAAACAATGAGCAGTTCTTC. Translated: CASSDLGLAGNNEQFF. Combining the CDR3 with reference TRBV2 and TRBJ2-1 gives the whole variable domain EPEVTQTPSHQVTQMGQEVILRCVPISNHLYFYWYRQILGQKVEFLVSFYNNEISEKSEIFDDQFSVERPDGSNFTLKIRSTKLEDSAMYFCASSDLGLAGNNEQFFGPGTRLTVL.

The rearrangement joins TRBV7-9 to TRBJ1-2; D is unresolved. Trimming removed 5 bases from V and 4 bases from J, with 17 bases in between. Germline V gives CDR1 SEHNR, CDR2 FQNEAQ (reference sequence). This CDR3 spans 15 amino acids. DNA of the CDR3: TGTGCCAGCAGCCCGGATCCCGCCCCGGCCTATGGCTACACCTTC. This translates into CASSPDPAPAYGYTF.

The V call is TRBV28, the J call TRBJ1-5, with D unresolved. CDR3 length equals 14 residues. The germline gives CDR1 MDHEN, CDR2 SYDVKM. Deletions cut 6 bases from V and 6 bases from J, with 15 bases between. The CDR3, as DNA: TGTGCCAGCAGACCCCTGTCGCCAGCTCAGCCCCAGCATTTT. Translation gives CASRPLSPAQPQHF.